This TCR beta chain was sequenced in a study of regulatory T cells in long-lasting Graves disease. Notes on the study in general: Less diverse TCR repertoires were seen in persistent Graves' patients than in newly diagnosed ones. Favored gene segments in persistent disease were TRBV28, TRBJ1-2 and TRBJ2-5.

As for time point: newly diagnosed GD, antithyroid drugs for less than 3 months. TCR sequences were obtained from RNA taken from PBMCs. The table lists this clonotype with many counts. Antigen: not known. Arm-PCR of CDR3 regions and iRepertoire HTBI primers were used to build TCR beta libraries. MiXCR, applied by TCRdb to the multiplex PCR reads, yields one record per CDR3 protein. The table shows about 220,000 distinct CDR3 sequences, with roughly a fifth occurring only once. V was clipped by 4 bases and J by 2 bases, with 12 bases between them. CDR3 size: 14 residues. CDR1 and CDR2 (germline): GTSNPN, SVGIG (reference sequence). These same records also appear under a second study, on T cells in Graves' hyperthyroidism and ophthalmopathy. From that study: Blood samples included most of the expanded thyroid clonotypes exceeding 0.001.

The TCR sequence derives from a woman aged 25 to 39 with Graves disease. Sequenced material: peripheral blood mononuclear cells (PBMCs), taken at new diagnosis, from a patient treated with antithyroid drugs. The chain uses TRBV30 and TRBJ1-3; the D is unclear. The CDR3 here is CAWTNHATGNTIYF. The CDR3 DNA reads as TGTGCCTGGACCAACCATGCGACTGGAAACACCATATATTTT.